The clone carrying this T cell receptor (beta chain) was picked up one time. Its specificity is not known. Reverse transcribed after extraction, RNA yielded cDNA as the sequencing template. Libraries were prepared by immunoSEQ multiplex PCR; TCRdb keeps only in-frame clonotypes and omits some of them. The data contain 95,000 to 120,000 clones, 45% to 70% of them seen just once; the ten biggest clones take up less than 25%. This sample is drawn from a study of CD8+ T cells in alopecia areata. Study-wide findings and caveats: Clonality in lesional scalp, especially alopecia totalis/universalis, exceeded that of normal scalp. Sequences from scalp samples also cover resident alphabeta T cells of normal skin.

Trimming removed 3 bases at V and 10 bases at J, with 16 bases between. Germline V gene sequence: CDR1 PRHDT, CDR2 FYEKMQ (reference sequence). The CDR3 loop spans 14 amino acids. The sample consisted of CD8+ T cells sorted from blood. The V call is TRBV13, the J call TRBJ1-5; D perhaps matches TRBD1 (5 bases). The receptor's source is a human donor in good health. For the CDR3, the DNA is TGTGCCAGCAGCTTGGGACGGGGCGACAGCCCCCAGCATTTT. It codes for CASSLGRGDSPQHF.